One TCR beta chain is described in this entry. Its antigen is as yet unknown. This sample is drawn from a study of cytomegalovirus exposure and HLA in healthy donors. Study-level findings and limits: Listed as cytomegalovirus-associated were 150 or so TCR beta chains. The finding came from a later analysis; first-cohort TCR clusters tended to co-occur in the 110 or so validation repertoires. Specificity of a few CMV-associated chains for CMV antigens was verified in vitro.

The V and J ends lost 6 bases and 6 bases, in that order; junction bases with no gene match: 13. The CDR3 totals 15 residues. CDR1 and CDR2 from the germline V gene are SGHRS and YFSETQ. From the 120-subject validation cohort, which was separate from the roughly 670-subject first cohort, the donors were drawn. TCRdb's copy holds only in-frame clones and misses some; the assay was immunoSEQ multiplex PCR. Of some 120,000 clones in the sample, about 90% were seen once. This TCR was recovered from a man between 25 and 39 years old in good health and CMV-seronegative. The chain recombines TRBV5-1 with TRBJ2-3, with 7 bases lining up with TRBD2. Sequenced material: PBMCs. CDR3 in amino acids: CASTREAGVGDTQYF. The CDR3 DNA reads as TGCGCCAGCACCCGGGAGGCGGGAGTCGGCGATACGCAGTATTTT.